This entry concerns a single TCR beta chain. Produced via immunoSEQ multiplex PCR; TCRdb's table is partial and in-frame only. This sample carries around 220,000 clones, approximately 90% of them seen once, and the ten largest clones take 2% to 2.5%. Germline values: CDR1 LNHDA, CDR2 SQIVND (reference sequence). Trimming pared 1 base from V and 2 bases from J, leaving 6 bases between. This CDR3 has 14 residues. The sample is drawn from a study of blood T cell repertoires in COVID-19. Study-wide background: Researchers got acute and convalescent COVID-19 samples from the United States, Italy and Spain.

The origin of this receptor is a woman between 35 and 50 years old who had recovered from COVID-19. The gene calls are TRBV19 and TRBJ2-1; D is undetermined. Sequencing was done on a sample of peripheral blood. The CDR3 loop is CASSIGAAYNEQFF. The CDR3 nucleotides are TGTGCCAGTAGTATAGGGGCAGCCTACAATGAGCAGTTCTTC.